This T cell receptor (beta chain) was recorded in a study of chemoradiotherapy in HPV16-positive cancers. Study as a whole: Candidate HPV-specific T-cell clones and common TCR motifs came from functional assays in a couple of HPV16-positive patients.

Assay: immunoSEQ multiplex PCR; the TCRdb copy retains only in-frame clones and omits some. Seen here are about 5,100 clones, 65% to 85% observed once, and the top ten hold roughly 15%. The material sequenced was tumor tissue, taken from a patient who underwent chemoradiotherapy. This receptor was identified in a human donor with HPV-associated anogenital cancer.

The CDR3 sequence is CASSPDGMSDWGYTF. CDR3 DNA sequence: TGCGCCAGCAGCCCGGACGGGATGAGCGATTGGGGCTACACCTTC. This chain links TRBV5-1 with TRBJ1-2, with D unresolved. Germline V gives CDR1 SGHRS, CDR2 YFSETQ. V was cut by 4 bases and J by 8 bases, with 21 bases left in between. This CDR3 comprises 15 residues. Variable domain in full (rest from reference TRBV5-1 and TRBJ1-2): KAGVTQTPRYLIKTRGQQVTLSCSPISGHRSVSWYQQTPGQGLQFLFEYFSETQRNKGNFPGRFSGRQFSNSRSEMNVSTLELGDSALYLCASSPDGMSDWGYTFGSGTRLTVV.